This T cell receptor beta chain is from a study of cytomegalovirus exposure and HLA in healthy donors. Study-wide background: In a later analysis, it was reported that the approximately 120 validation repertoires had been produced on the same platform as the 600 to 850 repertoires belonging to the first cohort. Findings and limits, study-wide: Listed as cytomegalovirus-associated were 164 TCR beta chains. According to a subsequent analysis, TCR clusters from the first cohort were inclined to appear together in the 110 or so validation repertoires. The study found most TCR sequences rare, yet found some public TCRs in many donors.

TCRdb's table, derived via immunoSEQ multiplex PCR, lists solely in-frame clones and lacks some. The sample holds 150,000 to 200,000 clones, about 88% seen once. The CDR3 length is 13 residues. CDR1 is SGHDN and CDR2 is FVKESK in the germline V gene. Trimming pared 1 base from V and 7 bases from J, leaving 10 bases between. Comments on this clone: The antigen is not known.

Sequencing was done on a sample of PBMCs. The rearrangement joins TRBV14 to TRBJ1-1, with D possibly matching TRBD1 (5 bases). This receptor was taken from a man aged 18 to 35 in good health and CMV-seronegative. The CDR3 DNA reads TGTGCCAGCAGCCAAGTTCAGGGAGGTGAAGCTTTCTTT. The encoded protein is CASSQVQGGEAFF.